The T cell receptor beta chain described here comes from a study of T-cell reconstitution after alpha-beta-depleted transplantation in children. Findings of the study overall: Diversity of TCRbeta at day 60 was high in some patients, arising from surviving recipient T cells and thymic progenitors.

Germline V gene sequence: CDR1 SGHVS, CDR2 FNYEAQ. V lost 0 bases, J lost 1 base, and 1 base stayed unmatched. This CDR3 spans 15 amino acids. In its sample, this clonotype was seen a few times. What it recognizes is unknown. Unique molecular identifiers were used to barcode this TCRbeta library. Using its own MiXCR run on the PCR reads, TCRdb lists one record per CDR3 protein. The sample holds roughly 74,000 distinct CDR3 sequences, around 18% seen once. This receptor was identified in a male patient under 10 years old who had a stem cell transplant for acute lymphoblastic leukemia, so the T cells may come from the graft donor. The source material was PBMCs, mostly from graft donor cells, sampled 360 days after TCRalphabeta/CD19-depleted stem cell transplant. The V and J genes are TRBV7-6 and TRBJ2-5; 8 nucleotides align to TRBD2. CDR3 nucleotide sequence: TGTGCCAGCAGCTTAGCTCTAGCGGGCCAAGAGACCCAGTACTTC. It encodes CASSLALAGQETQYF.